The 16 T cell receptor beta chains below all came from one sample that was sequenced in a study of T cells in Graves' hyperthyroidism and ophthalmopathy. What was amplified from RNA transcripts were TCR beta CDR3 regions. A set of HTBI primers served as the primers for a first-round RT-PCR of the TCR CDR3. TCRdb reprocessed the multiplex PCR reads with MiXCR, giving one entry per CDR3 protein. The data show about 560,000 distinct CDR3 sequences, with approximately 15% seen just once and 15% to 20% held by the top ten. Sequenced sample: blood. These receptors were collected from a young woman with Graves' hyperthyroidism.

This clonotype appeared a few times. The chain is built from TRBV24-1 and TRBJ2-6, with unresolved D. V lost 12 bases and J lost 1, with 6 bases in between. The CDR3 contains 12 residues. CDR1 is KGHDR and CDR2 is SFDVKD in the germline V gene. For the CDR3, the DNA is TGTGCCGCCCGATCTGGGGCCAACGTCCTGACTTTC. It translates to CAARSGANVLTF.

This clonotype has more than one count but fewer than ten. The chain carries TRBV5-1 and TRBJ2-1; the D gene is possibly TRBD2 (7 bases). This CDR3 has 14 residues. V gave up 2 bases and J gave up 7 bases, with 13 bases separating them. Germline assignment: CDR1 SGHRS and CDR2 YFSETQ. CDR3 DNA sequence: TGCGCCAGCAGCTTACGGGGGGCGCAAAATGAGCAGTTCTTC. The encoded protein is CASSLRGAQNEQFF.

This clonotype occurred a few times. The chain carries TRBV5-8 and TRBJ1-2; D is unclear. The CDR3 covers 14 residues. Germline V gene sequence: CDR1 SGHTS, CDR2 YDEGEE. V dropped 4 bases and J dropped 4 bases, with 14 bases sitting between them. The CDR3 DNA reads TGTGCCAGCAGCCGCCCCTTGGGATTCTATGGCTACACCTTC. It specifies CASSRPLGFYGYTF.

The V call is TRBV12-3 or TRBV12-4, the J call TRBJ2-5; 12 nucleotides match TRBD2. The V segment lost 6 bases and the J segment 2 bases; nucleotides outside the gene matches: 13. The CDR3 extends over 18 amino acids. The CDR3: CASSPPGLAGLQQETQYF. For the CDR3, the DNA is TGTGCCAGCAGCCCTCCGGGACTAGCGGGTCTCCAACAAGAGACCCAGTACTTC.

V is TRBV6-2 or TRBV6-3 and J is TRBJ2-1; 7 bases are a match to TRBD1. Germline V gene sequence: CDR1 MNHEY, CDR2 SVGEGT. This CDR3 has 13 amino acids. Losses at the gene ends were 5 bases for V and 8 bases for J; bases not matched to a gene: 6. DNA for the CDR3: TGTGCCAGCAGTACACAGGGGACCGATGAGCAGTTCTTC. Translating it yields CASSTQGTDEQFF.

This clonotype was detected many times. The J gene is TRBJ2-1, the V gene TRBV11-2; tentatively, D is TRBD1 or TRBD2 (5 bases each). The CDR3 spans 12 residues. Trimming removed 8 bases from V and 4 bases from J, with 9 bases in between. CDR1 and CDR2 from the germline V gene are SGHAT and FQNNGV. CDR3 sequence: CASAWGYNEQFF. The CDR3 coding sequence is TGTGCCAGCGCGTGGGGGTACAATGAGCAGTTCTTC.

V is TRBV6-4 and J is TRBJ1-2; D remains unclear. Germline lookup yields CDR1 MRHNA and CDR2 SNTAGT. The CDR3 consists of 15 residues. Trimming took 5 bases from V and 7 from J, leaving 20 bases between them. This CDR3 is CASSYKPPLYFGYTF. The CDR3 DNA is TGTGCCAGCAGTTACAAACCCCCCCTTTACTTTGGCTACACCTTC.

This clonotype was seen at least ten times. The rearrangement uses TRBV3-1 and TRBJ2-7; D is possibly TRBD2 (6 bases). CDR1 is LGHDT, CDR2 YNNKEL, per germline (reference sequence). The CDR3 has 15 amino acids. The V end lost 5 bases, the J end lost 7 bases, and 21 bases lay between the germline ends. CDR3 DNA: TGTGCCAGCAGCGACCGGGACTTCAGCCTGGGTGAGCAGTACTTC. Amino acids: CASSDRDFSLGEQYF.

This clonotype was picked up many times. The gene calls are TRBV2 and TRBJ2-7, with TRBD1 matching over 9 bases. Looked up from germline, CDR1 is SNHLY and CDR2 is FYNNEI. Trimming took 9 bases from V and 7 from J; bases not matched to a gene: 4. This CDR3 has 11 amino acids. CDR3 loop: CARRQGGEQYF. The CDR3 DNA sequence: TGTGCCAGACGACAGGGGGGGGAGCAGTACTTC.

This clonotype came up many times. This chain uses TRBV7-9 with TRBJ2-5, with TRBD2 as a possible D gene (6 bases). In germline, CDR1 is SEHNR, CDR2 FQNEAQ (reference sequence). Trimming took 4 bases from V and 2 from J, leaving 11 bases between them. The CDR3 is 14 residues long. CDR3 in DNA: TGTGCCAGCAGCTGGGGGGATCCTCAAGAGACCCAGTACTTC. It specifies CASSWGDPQETQYF.

This clonotype was counted ten times or more. This chain connects TRBV7-9 to TRBJ2-5; TRBD1 might be the D (5 bases). V lost 0 bases to trimming and J lost 5 bases, with 10 bases between them. Germline V CDR1 and CDR2: SEHNR, FQNEAQ (reference sequence). This CDR3 contains 14 residues. The CDR3 spells CASSLAGARETQYF. The DNA for the CDR3 is TGTGCCAGCAGCTTAGCAGGGGCCAGGGAGACCCAGTACTTC.

The table lists this clonotype with a few counts. This chain connects TRBV6-1 to TRBJ2-2, with D possibly TRBD2 on 6 matching bases. CDR1 is MNHNS, CDR2 SASEGT, per germline. V lost 8 bases to trimming and J lost 0 bases, with 13 bases between them. The CDR3 extends over 15 amino acids. Here the CDR3 DNA reads TGTGCCAGCGCGGGGTCCCCGCCGAACACCGGGGAGCTGTTTTTT. Its protein product is CASAGSPPNTGELFF.

This clonotype was counted between two and nine times. The chain couples TRBV6-2 or TRBV6-3 to TRBJ1-6; possible D gene TRBD1, 5 bases. Per germline, CDR1 MNHEY and CDR2 SVGEGT. V lost 6 bases, J lost 8 bases, and 23 bases lay in between. The CDR3 length is 17 residues. In DNA, the CDR3 is TGTGCCAGCAGCCGGAGGGGAGTGCGGAGCCAAGATTCACCCCTCCACTTT. Translation gives CASSRRGVRSQDSPLHF.

There are many counts of this clonotype. The genes are TRBV20-1 and TRBJ1-4; 10 nucleotides align to TRBD1. The germline gives CDR1 DFQATT, CDR2 SNEGSKA (reference sequence). The CDR3 sequence is 13 residues long. V lost 6 bases to trimming and J lost 7 bases; unmatched junction nucleotides: 5. The CDR3 nucleotides read TGCAGTGCCCCCGGGACAGGGGCTGAAAAACTGTTTTTT. Its translation is CSAPGTGAEKLFF.

This clonotype was counted many times. In nucleotides, the CDR3 is TGTGCCAGCAGCTCCGTATACAGGGGGCGTACTGAAGCTTTCTTT. Translating it yields CASSSVYRGRTEAFF. This rearrangement joins TRBV7-8 to TRBJ1-1; 9 bases fit TRBD1. V trimming: 4 bases; J trimming: 5 bases; junction bases outside the gene matches: 8. CDR1 is SGHVS, CDR2 FQNEAQ, per germline. The CDR3 has 15 residues.

This clonotype has a handful of counts. The chain is built from TRBV20-1 and TRBJ2-7; tentatively, D is TRBD2 (5 bases). Trimming removed 6 bases from V and 4 bases from J, with 16 bases in between. CDR3 length: 13 amino acids. Germline lookup yields CDR1 DFQATT and CDR2 SNEGSKA (reference sequence). This chain's CDR3 is CSAIPPGVYEQYF. Here the CDR3 DNA reads TGCAGTGCGATCCCACCCGGGGTTTACGAGCAGTACTTC.